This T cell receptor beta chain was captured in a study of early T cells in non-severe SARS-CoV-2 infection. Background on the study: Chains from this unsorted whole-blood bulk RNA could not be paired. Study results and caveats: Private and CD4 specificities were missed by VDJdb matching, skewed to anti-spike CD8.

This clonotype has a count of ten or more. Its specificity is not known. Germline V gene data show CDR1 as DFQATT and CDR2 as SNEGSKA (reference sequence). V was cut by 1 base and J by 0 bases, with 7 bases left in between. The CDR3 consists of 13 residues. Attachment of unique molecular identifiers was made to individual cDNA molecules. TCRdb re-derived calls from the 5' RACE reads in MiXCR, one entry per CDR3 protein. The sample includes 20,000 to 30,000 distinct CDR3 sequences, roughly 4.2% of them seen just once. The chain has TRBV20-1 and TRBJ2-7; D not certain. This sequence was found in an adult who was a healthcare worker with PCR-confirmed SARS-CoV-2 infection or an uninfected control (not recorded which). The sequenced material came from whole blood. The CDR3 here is CSARAPASYEQYF. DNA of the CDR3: TGCAGTGCTAGAGCCCCAGCCTCCTACGAGCAGTACTTC.